Listed here are 11 T cell receptor beta chains from one sample, sequenced in a study of shared clonotypes between healthy human individuals. Assay used: immunoSEQ multiplex PCR; TCRdb lists only in-frame clones, some missing. The table shows about 640,000 clones, with less than 80% occurring only once. The sequenced sample consisted of memory CD4+ T cells sorted from blood. The subset denotes: CD45RA-negative fraction. The receptor source for this set is a woman in her 30s in good health.

The chain is built from TRBV5-1 and TRBJ2-2; 7 bases map to TRBD1. The length of the CDR3 is 16 residues. With 4 bases clipped from V and 1 base from J, the junction kept 7 bases outside the gene matches. Germline V CDR1 and CDR2: SGHRS, YFSETQ. The CDR3 spells CASSIWTGGNTGELFF. CDR3 nucleotides: TGCGCCAGCAGCATATGGACAGGCGGGAACACCGGGGAGCTGTTTTTT.

The CDR3 DNA reads TGCGCCAGCAGCGACCTTAGGGGCGGGAGAGAGACCCAGTACTTC. Protein sequence: CASSDLRGGRETQYF. The chain uses TRBV10-2 and TRBJ2-5, with 7 bases matching TRBD2. V lost 6 bases, J lost 4 bases, and 11 bases stayed unmatched. The CDR3 extends over 15 amino acids. Germline loops: CDR1 WSHSY, CDR2 SAAADI.

The rearrangement uses TRBV5-1 and TRBJ2-2; D possibly corresponds to TRBD2 (6 bases). Germline loops: CDR1 SGHRS, CDR2 YFSETQ. Between the trimmed V and J ends, which lost 4 bases and 3 bases, there was a span of 10 bases. The CDR3 length is 14 residues. The CDR3 region has the DNA TGCGCCAGCAGCCCGACGGGGGACACCGGGGAGCTGTTTTTT. This codes for CASSPTGDTGELFF.

This clone was recorded at least ten times. The rearrangement links TRBV4-1 to TRBJ2-1, with 11 positions matching TRBD2. V shed 2 bases and J 7 bases; nucleotides not matched to a gene: 7. Per the germline V gene, CDR1 is MGHRA and CDR2 is YSYEKL. This CDR3 contains 16 residues. CDR3 residues: CASSQTSGRRTNEQFF. Written as DNA, the CDR3 is TGCGCCAGCAGCCAAACTAGCGGGAGACGGACGAATGAGCAGTTCTTC.

This clone was seen a handful of times. The chain recombines TRBV19 with TRBJ2-2, with a tentative D call TRBD2 (6 bases). The CDR3 is 15 residues long. CDR1 and CDR2 (germline): LNHDA, SQIVND (reference sequence). V was cut by 3 bases and J by 4 bases, with 12 bases left in between. CDR3 region: CASSIKAGRTGELFF. The CDR3 DNA follows: TGTGCCAGTAGTATTAAGGCGGGACGCACCGGGGAGCTGTTTTTT.

V gene TRBV5-4 combines with J gene TRBJ2-7, with a possible D match to TRBD2 (7 bases). Trimming shortened V by 4 bases and J by 5 bases, and 22 bases separated the two germline ends. The CDR3 extends over 16 amino acids. The germline CDR1 and CDR2 sequences are SGHNT and YYREEE (reference sequence). CDR3 protein: CASSLGGGGGRNEQYF. The CDR3 region has the DNA TGTGCCAGCAGCCTCGGAGGGGGGGGAGGCCGTAACGAGCAGTACTTC.

This rearrangement joins TRBV18 to TRBJ2-1; a weak D match, TRBD1 (5 bases). The CDR3 loop spans 16 amino acids. The germline CDR1 and CDR2 sequences are KGHSH and LQKENI. Between the trimmed V and J ends, which lost 6 bases and 2 bases, there was a span of 17 bases. CDR3 residues: CASSLGRQIAYNEQFF. The DNA of the CDR3 is TGTGCCAGCTCCCTGGGTCGACAGATTGCCTACAATGAGCAGTTCTTC.

The chain has TRBV10-2 and TRBJ2-2, with D uncertain. Germline-derived CDR1 and CDR2 are WSHSY and SAAADI. This CDR3 is 16 amino acids long. V lost 3 bases and J 4 bases, leaving 15 bases between the germline ends. The CDR3 is CASSDFPKDFTGELFF. DNA for the CDR3: TGCGCCAGCAGTGATTTCCCCAAGGATTTCACCGGGGAGCTGTTTTTT.

The chain has TRBV6-6 and TRBJ1-5; D gene unclear. Germline-derived CDR1 and CDR2 are MNHNY and SVGAGI (reference sequence). The CDR3 is made up of 15 amino acids. With 0 bases removed from V and 1 base from J, the gap between germline ends came to 7 bases. CDR3 residues: CASSYSWGSNQPQHF. CDR3 bases: TGTGCCAGCAGTTACTCGTGGGGAAGCAATCAGCCCCAGCATTTT.

Here the CDR3 reads CASTNTNTGELFF. DNA of the CDR3: TGTGCCAGCACCAACACGAACACCGGGGAGCTGTTTTTT. The chain joins TRBV6-1 to TRBJ2-2; D is undetermined. This CDR3 spans 13 amino acids. V dropped 7 bases and J dropped 0 bases, with 6 bases sitting between them. Looked up from germline, CDR1 is MNHNS and CDR2 is SASEGT.

This clone was recorded only once. The gene calls are TRBV15 and TRBJ2-3; 8 nucleotides line up with TRBD2. Germline CDR1 LNHNV, CDR2 YYDKDF (reference sequence). The CDR3 is 18 residues long. With 0 bases clipped from V and 4 bases from J, the junction kept 12 bases outside the gene matches. This chain's CDR3 is CATSRDSLSGGPPDTQYF. The CDR3 coding sequence is TGTGCCACCAGCAGAGATTCGTTGTCGGGAGGGCCCCCAGATACGCAGTATTTT.